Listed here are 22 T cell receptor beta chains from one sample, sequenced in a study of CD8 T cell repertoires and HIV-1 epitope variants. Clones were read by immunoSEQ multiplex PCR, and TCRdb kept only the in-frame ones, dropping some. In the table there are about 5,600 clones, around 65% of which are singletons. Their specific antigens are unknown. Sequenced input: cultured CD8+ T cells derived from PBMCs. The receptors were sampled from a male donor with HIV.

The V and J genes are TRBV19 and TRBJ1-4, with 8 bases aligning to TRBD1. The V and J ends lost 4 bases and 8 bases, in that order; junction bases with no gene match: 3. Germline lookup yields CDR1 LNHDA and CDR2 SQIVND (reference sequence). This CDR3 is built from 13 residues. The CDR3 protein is CASSSRGPEKLFF. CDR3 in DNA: TGTGCCAGTAGTAGCAGGGGGCCGGAAAAACTGTTTTTT.

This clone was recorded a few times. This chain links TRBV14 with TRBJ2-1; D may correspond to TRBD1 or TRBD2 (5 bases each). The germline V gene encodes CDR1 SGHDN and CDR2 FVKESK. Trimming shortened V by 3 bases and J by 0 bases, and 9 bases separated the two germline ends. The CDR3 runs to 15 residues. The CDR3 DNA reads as TGTGCCAGCAGCCAGTGGGGGAGCTCCTACAATGAGCAGTTCTTC. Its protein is CASSQWGSSYNEQFF.

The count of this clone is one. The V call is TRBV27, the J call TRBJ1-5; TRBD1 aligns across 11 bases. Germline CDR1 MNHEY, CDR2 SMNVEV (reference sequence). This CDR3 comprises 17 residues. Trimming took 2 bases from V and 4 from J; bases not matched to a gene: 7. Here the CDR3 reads CASSLGGTGGANQPQHF. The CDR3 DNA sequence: TGTGCCAGCAGTTTAGGGGGGACAGGGGGTGCGAATCAGCCCCAGCATTTT.

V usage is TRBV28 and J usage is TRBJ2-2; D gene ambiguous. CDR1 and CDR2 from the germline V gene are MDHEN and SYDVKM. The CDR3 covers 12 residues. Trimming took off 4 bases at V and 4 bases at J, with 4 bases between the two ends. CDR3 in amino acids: CASSSGTGELFF. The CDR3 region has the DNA TGTGCCAGCAGTTCTGGCACCGGGGAGCTGTTTTTT.

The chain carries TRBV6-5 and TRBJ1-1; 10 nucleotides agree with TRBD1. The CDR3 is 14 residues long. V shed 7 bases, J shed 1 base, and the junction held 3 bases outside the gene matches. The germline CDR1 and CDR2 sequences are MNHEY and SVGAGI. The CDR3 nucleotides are TGTGCCAGCACCTGGACAGGGGGGAACACTGAAGCTTTCTTT. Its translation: CASTWTGGNTEAFF.

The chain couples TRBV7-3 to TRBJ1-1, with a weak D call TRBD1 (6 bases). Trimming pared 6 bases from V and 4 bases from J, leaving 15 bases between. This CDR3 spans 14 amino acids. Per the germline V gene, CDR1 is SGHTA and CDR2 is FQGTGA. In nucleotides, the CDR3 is TGTGCCAGCAGTCCGGCAGGGGTAGGCACTGAAGCTTTCTTT. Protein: CASSPAGVGTEAFF.

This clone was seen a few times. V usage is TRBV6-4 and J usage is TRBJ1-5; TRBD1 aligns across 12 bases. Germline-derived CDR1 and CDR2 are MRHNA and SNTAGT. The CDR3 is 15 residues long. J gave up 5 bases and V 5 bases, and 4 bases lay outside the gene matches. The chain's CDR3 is CASSHGTGGDQPQHF. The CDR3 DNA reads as TGTGCCAGCAGTCACGGGACAGGGGGCGATCAGCCCCAGCATTTT.

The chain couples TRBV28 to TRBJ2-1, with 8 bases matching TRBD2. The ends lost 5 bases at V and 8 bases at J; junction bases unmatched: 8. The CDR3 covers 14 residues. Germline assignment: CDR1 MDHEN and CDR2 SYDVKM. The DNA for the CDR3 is TGTGCCAGCAGTCGGCTAGCGGGCCGGGATGAGCAGTTCTTC. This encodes CASSRLAGRDEQFF.

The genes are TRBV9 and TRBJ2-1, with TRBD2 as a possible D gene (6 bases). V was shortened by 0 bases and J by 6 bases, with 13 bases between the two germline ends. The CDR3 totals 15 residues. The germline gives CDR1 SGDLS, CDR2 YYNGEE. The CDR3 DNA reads TGTGCCAGCAGCGTAGAGAAAGCGGGTACCAATGAGCAGTTCTTC. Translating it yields CASSVEKAGTNEQFF.

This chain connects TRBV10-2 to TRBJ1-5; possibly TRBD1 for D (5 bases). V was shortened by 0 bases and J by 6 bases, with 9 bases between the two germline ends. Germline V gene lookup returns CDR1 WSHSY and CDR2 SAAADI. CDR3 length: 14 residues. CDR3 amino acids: CASSESGVSQPQHF. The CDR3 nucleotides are TGCGCCAGCAGTGAGTCGGGGGTTAGTCAGCCCCAGCATTTT.

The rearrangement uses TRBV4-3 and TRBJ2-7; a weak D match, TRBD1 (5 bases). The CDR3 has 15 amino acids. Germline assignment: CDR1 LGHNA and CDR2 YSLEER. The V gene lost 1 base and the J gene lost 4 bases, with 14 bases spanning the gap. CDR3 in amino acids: CASSQGPGIRYEQYF. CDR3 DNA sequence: TGCGCCAGCAGCCAAGGCCCAGGGATCAGGTACGAGCAGTACTTC.

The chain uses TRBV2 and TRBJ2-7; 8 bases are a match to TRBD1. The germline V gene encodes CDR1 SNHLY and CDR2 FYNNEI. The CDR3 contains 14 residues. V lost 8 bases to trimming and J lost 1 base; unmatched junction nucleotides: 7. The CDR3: CASFDRGGSYEQYF. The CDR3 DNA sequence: TGTGCCAGCTTTGACAGGGGTGGGTCCTACGAGCAGTACTTC.

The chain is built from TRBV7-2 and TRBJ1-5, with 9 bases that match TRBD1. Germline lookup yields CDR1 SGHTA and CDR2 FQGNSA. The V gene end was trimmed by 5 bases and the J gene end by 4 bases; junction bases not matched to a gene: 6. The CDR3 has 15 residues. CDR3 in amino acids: CASSPEGTGNQPQHF. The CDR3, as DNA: TGTGCCAGCAGCCCAGAGGGGACAGGGAATCAGCCCCAGCATTTT.

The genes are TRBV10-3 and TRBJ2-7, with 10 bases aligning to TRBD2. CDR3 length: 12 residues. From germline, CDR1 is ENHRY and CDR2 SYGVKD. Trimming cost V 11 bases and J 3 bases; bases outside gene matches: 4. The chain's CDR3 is CAAGTSDYEQYF. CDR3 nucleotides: TGTGCCGCAGGGACTAGCGACTACGAGCAGTACTTC.

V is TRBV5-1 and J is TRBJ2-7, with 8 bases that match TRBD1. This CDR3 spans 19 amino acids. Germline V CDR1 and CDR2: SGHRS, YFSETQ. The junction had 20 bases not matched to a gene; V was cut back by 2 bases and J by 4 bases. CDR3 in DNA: TGCGCCAGCAGCTTTACCGCGCCATCGACAGGGGCCCAGGGGTACGAGCAGTACTTC. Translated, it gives CASSFTAPSTGAQGYEQYF. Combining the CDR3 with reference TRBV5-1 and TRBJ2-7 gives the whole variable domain KAGVTQTPRYLIKTRGQQVTLSCSPISGHRSVSWYQQTPGQGLQFLFEYFSETQRNKGNFPGRFSGRQFSNSRSEMNVSTLELGDSALYLCASSFTAPSTGAQGYEQYFGPGTRLTVT.

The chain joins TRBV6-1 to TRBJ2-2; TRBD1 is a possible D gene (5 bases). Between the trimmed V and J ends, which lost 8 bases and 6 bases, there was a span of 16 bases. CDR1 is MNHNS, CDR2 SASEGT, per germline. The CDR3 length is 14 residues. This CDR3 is CASFSGALSGELFF. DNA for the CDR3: TGTGCCAGCTTTAGTGGGGCTCTCTCCGGGGAGCTGTTTTTT.

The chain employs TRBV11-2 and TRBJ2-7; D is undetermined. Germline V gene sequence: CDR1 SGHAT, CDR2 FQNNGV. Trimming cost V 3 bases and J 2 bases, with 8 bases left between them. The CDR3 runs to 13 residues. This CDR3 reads CASSLTVTYEQYF. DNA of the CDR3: TGTGCCAGCAGCTTGACGGTAACCTACGAGCAGTACTTC.

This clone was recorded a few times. The chain's CDR3 is CASSPRAGHYEQYF. For the CDR3, the DNA is TGTGCCAGCAGCCCAAGGGCGGGGCACTACGAGCAGTACTTC. This chain uses TRBV7-8 with TRBJ2-7; maybe TRBD2 (6 bases). Deletions cut 5 bases from V and 3 bases from J, with 14 bases between. The CDR3 length is 14 residues. CDR1 and CDR2 (germline): SGHVS, FQNEAQ. Drawing the rest from reference TRBV7-8 and TRBJ2-7, the complete variable domain is GAGVSQSPRYKVAKRGQDVALRCDPISGHVSLFWYQQALGQGPEFLTYFQNEAQLDKSGLPSDRFFAERPEGSVSTLKIQRTQQEDSAVYLCASSPRAGHYEQYFGPGTRLTVT.

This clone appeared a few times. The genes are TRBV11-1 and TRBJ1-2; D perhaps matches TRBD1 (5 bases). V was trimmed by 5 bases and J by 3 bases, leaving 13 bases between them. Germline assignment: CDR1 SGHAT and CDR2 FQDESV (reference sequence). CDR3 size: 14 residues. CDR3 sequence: CASSPGTSDYGYTF. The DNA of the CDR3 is TGTGCCAGCAGCCCTGGGACTTCTGACTATGGCTACACCTTC.

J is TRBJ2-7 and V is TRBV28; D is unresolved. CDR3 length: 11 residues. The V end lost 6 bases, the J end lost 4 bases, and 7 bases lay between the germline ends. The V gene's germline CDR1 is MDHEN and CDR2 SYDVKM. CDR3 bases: TGTGCCAGCAGCCCGAATTACGAGCAGTACTTC. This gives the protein CASSPNYEQYF. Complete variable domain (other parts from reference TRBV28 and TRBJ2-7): DVKVTQSSRYLVKRTGEKVFLECVQDMDHENMFWYRQDPGLGLRLIYFSYDVKMKEKGDIPEGYSVSREKKERFSLILESASTNQTSMYLCASSPNYEQYFGPGTRLTVT.

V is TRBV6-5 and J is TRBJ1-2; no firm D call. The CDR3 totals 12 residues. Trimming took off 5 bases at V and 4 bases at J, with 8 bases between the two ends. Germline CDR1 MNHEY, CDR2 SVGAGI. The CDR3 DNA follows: TGTGCCAGCAGTGACGGAATCTATGGCTACACCTTC. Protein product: CASSDGIYGYTF.

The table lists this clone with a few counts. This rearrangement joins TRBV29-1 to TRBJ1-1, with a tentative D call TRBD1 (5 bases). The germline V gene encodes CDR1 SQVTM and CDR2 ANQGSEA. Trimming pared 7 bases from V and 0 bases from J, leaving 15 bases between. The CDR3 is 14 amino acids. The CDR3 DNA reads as TGCAGCGCATCCCTGACAGATATGAACACTGAAGCTTTCTTT. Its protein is CSASLTDMNTEAFF.